This T cell receptor beta chain derives from a study of shared clonotypes between healthy human individuals. Sorted subsets were amplified in replicate PCRs using around 220 ng DNA, about 30,000 T cell genomes. Methods used by the authors: Quality scores were absent from the junction-only immunoSEQ sequences, so filtering differed. The table came from immunoSEQ multiplex PCR; TCRdb's copy has only in-frame clones and leaves some out. That table is the source of V, J and clone size, and D and trimming were worked out from the DNA. The top ten hold 0.37% of the sample, which has 2 million to 2.5 million clones, around 92% seen once. There were only Caucasian adults among the donors, and all lived in Nashville, Tennessee. Naive CD4+ cells were CD45RA-selected; the remaining cells were memory. The CDR3 is 16 amino acids. Germline-derived CDR1 and CDR2 are MDHEN and SYDVKM. V was pared by 6 bases and J by 7 bases, with 14 bases of the junction left unmatched.

The sequenced material came from naive CD4+ T cells from PBMCs. Subset here: CD45RA+ positively selected. The chain employs TRBV28 and TRBJ2-7, with 11 bases aligning to TRBD2. This TCR came from a man aged 18 to 30 in good health. Some clones in this sample may be carry-over from other donors' samples. The CDR3 DNA follows: TGTGCCAGCAGCATAAGTAGCGGGAGGGCCCTGGGAGAGCAGTACTTC. This translates into CASSISSGRALGEQYF.